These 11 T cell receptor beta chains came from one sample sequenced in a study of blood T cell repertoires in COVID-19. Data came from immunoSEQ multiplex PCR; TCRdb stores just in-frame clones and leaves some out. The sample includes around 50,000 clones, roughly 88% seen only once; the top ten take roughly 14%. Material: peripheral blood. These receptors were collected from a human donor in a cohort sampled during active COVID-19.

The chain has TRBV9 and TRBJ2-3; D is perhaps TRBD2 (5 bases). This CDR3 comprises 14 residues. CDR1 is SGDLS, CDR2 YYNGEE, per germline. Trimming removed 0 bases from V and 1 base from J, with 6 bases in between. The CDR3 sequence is CASSVDGGTDTQYF. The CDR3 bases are TGTGCCAGCAGCGTAGACGGGGGCACAGATACGCAGTATTTT.

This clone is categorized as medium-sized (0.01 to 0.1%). In DNA, the CDR3 is TGTGCCAGTAGTACCAACTACCAGGGGAACACTGAAGCTTTCTTT. Protein sequence: CASSTNYQGNTEAFF. The V call is TRBV19, the J call TRBJ1-1, with a tentative D call TRBD1 (5 bases). The CDR3 spans 15 residues. Trimming took 4 bases from V and 1 from J, leaving 13 bases between them. Looked up from germline, CDR1 is LNHDA and CDR2 is SQIVND (reference sequence).

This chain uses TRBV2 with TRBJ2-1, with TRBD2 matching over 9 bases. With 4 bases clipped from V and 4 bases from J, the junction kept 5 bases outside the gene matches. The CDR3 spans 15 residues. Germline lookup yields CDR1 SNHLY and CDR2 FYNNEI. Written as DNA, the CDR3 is TGTGCCAGCAGTGTTTCAGCGGGGGGTTACAATGAGCAGTTCTTC. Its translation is CASSVSAGGYNEQFF.

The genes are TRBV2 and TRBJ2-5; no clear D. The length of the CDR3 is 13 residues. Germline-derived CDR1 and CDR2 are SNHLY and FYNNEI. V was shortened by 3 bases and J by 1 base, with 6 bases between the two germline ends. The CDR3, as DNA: TGTGCCAGCAGTGACTTGGCCCAAGAGACCCAGTACTTC. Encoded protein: CASSDLAQETQYF.

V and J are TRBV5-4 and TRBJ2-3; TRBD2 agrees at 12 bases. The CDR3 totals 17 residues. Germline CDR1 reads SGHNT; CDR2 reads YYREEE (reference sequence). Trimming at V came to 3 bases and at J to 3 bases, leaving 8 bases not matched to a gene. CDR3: CASSSKASGGGTDTQYF. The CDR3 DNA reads TGTGCCAGCAGCTCTAAAGCTAGCGGGGGGGGAACAGATACGCAGTATTTT.

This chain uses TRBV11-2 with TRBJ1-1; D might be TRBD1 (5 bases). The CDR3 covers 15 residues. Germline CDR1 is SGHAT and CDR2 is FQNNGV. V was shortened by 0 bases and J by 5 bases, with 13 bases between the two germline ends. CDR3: CASSLDGGARTEAFF. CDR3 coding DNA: TGTGCCAGCAGCTTAGATGGCGGGGCCCGGACTGAAGCTTTCTTT.

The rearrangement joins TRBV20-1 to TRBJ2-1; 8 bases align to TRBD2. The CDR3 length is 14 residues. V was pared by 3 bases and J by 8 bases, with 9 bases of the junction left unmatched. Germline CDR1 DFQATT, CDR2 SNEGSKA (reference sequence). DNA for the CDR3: TGCAGTGCTAGTCAGCGGGAGAATTGGGATGAGCAGTTCTTC. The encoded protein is CSASQRENWDEQFF.

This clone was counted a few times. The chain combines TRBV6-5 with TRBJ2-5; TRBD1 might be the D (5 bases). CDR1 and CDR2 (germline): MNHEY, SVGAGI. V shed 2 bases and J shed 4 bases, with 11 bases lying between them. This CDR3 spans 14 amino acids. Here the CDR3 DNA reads TGTGCCAGCAGTTACCTCGGACAACGAGAGACCCAGTACTTC. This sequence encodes CASSYLGQRETQYF.

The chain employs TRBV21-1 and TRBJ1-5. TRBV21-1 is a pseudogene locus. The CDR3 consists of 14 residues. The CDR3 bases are TGTGCCAGAATAACTCGTCGCGGCAATCAGCCCCAGCATTTT. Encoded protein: CARITRRGNQPQHF.

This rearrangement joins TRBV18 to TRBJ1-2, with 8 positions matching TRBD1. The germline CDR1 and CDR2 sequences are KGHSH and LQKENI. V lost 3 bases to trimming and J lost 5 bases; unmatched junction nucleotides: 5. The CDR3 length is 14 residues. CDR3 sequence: CASSPTGVRYGYTF. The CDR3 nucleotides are TGTGCCAGCTCACCGACAGGGGTGCGTTATGGCTACACCTTC.

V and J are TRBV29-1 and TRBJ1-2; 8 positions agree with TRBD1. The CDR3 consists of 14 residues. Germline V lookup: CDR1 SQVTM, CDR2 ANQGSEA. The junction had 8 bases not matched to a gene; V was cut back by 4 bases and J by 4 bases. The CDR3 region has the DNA TGCAGCGTTGTCGGAGGACAGGGCGTCTATGGCTACACCTTC. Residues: CSVVGGQGVYGYTF.